The 6 T cell receptor beta chains below come from one sample, sequenced in a study of T cells in Graves' hyperthyroidism and ophthalmopathy (dated by TCRdb to 2018 to 2020). The method behind the library was multiplex PCR. Reads for this sample came from an Illumina HiSeq 2000. TCR beta CDR3 regions were amplified from RNA transcripts. The first round of RT-PCR for the TCR CDR3 was performed with the HTBI primer set and the Qiagen OneStep RT-PCR kit. TCRdb reanalyzed the raw reads on its own, using fastp at Q25 for trimming and MiXCR for clone calling, and kept in-frame beta chains. Each CDR3 protein gets just one entry, which takes the most common genes and DNA from the rows behind it. Present in this sample are roughly 640,000 distinct CDR3 sequences, approximately 15% of which were seen just once. Approximately 3.5% of the sample rests with the top ten. Input material: blood. The receptors derive from a woman in her thirties or forties with Graves' ophthalmopathy.

This chain connects TRBV7-2 to TRBJ2-1; D may be TRBD2 (6 bases). This CDR3 region has 16 residues. Germline assignment: CDR1 SGHTA and CDR2 FQGNSA. Trimming left V 5 bases short and J 9 bases short, with 23 bases between. This CDR3 reads CASSLGGASGRGEQFF. In nucleotides, the CDR3 is TGTGCCAGCAGCCTCGGAGGGGCCTCCGGAAGGGGTGAGCAGTTCTTC. The variable domain in full, with the rest retrieved from reference TRBV7-2 and TRBJ2-1, is GAGVSQSPSNKVTEKGKDVELRCDPISGHTALYWYRQSLGQGLEFLIYFQGNSAPDKSGLPSDRFSAERTGGSVSTLTIQRTQQEDSAVYLCASSLGGASGRGEQFFGPGTRLTVL.

This clonotype was counted at least ten times. This sequence joins TRBV2 and TRBJ2-7; D is perhaps TRBD1 (7 bases). CDR3 length: 14 residues. Germline V gene sequence: CDR1 SNHLY, CDR2 FYNNEI. Trimming stripped 8 bases from V and 4 bases from J, with 18 bases between. The CDR3 DNA reads TGTGCCAGCGTTGGACAGGAGGGGTTTTACGAGCAGTACTTC. It translates to CASVGQEGFYEQYF.

Many counts were recorded for this clonotype. The chain carries TRBV12-3 or TRBV12-4 and TRBJ2-3; 10 nucleotides line up with TRBD2. CDR3 length equals 15 residues. The trim removed 5 bases at V and 0 bases at J, leaving 2 bases unmatched. The CDR3 DNA reads TGTGCCAGCAGTACTAGCGGGACTAGCACAGATACGCAGTATTTT. This encodes CASSTSGTSTDTQYF.

The rearrangement uses TRBV19 and TRBJ2-1; 15 nucleotides agree with TRBD2. The CDR3 length is 16 residues. Germline CDR1 is LNHDA and CDR2 is SQIVND (reference sequence). With 5 bases clipped from V and 7 bases from J, the junction kept 6 bases outside the gene matches. The CDR3 coding sequence is TGTGCCAGTAGTCCGACCGGGACTAGCGGGAGGAATGAGCAGTTCTTC. Translating gives CASSPTGTSGRNEQFF.

The table lists this clonotype with many counts. The J gene is TRBJ2-7, the V gene TRBV6-1; 7 bases line up with TRBD2. The CDR3 extends over 14 amino acids. Germline V gives CDR1 MNHNS, CDR2 SASEGT. V lost 6 bases, J lost 2 bases, and 7 bases stayed unmatched. CDR3 sequence reads: CASREREWTYEQYF. The CDR3 region has the DNA TGTGCCAGCAGGGAGCGGGAATGGACCTACGAGCAGTACTTC.

The CDR3: CASRSGTPLNEAFF. The CDR3 DNA follows: TGTGCCAGCAGATCCGGGACACCTTTAAATGAAGCTTTCTTT. The V call is TRBV2, the J call TRBJ1-1; TRBD1 is a possible D gene (6 bases). The V gene's germline CDR1 is SNHLY and CDR2 FYNNEI. V lost 6 bases and J 7 bases, leaving 18 bases between the germline ends. This CDR3 is built from 14 residues.